The 11 T cell receptor beta chains in this list originate from one sample, sequenced in a study of cytomegalovirus exposure and HLA in healthy donors. The PCR was carried out with 60 Vbeta primers and 13 Jbeta primers. The method was immunoSEQ multiplex PCR; TCRdb's version includes in-frame clones alone and lacks a portion of them. In total, the table holds under 65,000 clones. Sample: PBMCs. The receptors shown here come from a woman between 35 and 50 years old in good health and CMV-seronegative.

V gene TRBV2 combines with J gene TRBJ2-2, with D possibly matching TRBD1 (6 bases). The V and J ends lost 4 bases and 5 bases respectively, with 14 bases between them. The germline V gene encodes CDR1 SNHLY and CDR2 FYNNEI. This CDR3 is 15 amino acids long. The CDR3: CASSAPLGQTGELFF. CDR3 nucleotides: TGTGCCAGCAGTGCCCCTCTGGGACAAACCGGGGAGCTGTTTTTT.

The chain's CDR3 is CASTEGTWTSGGELFF. The CDR3 DNA reads as TGCGCCTCAACGGAGGGGACCTGGACATCCGGGGGGGAGCTGTTTTTT. V is TRBV5-1 and J is TRBJ2-2; tentatively, D is TRBD2 (6 bases). Germline V gene data show CDR1 as SGHRS and CDR2 as YFSETQ. CDR3 length: 16 amino acids. Trimming took off 10 bases at V and 8 bases at J, with 27 bases between the two ends.

The rearrangement uses TRBV6-1 and TRBJ2-5, with TRBD1 matching over 10 bases. CDR1 is MNHNS, CDR2 SASEGT, per germline. The CDR3 spans 15 residues. V lost 2 bases and J lost 10; bases outside the gene matches: 10. The CDR3 sequence: CASSELGQGVSFQYF. The CDR3 coding sequence is TGTGCCAGCAGTGAACTAGGACAGGGGGTTAGTTTCCAGTACTTC.

This chain links TRBV6-5 with TRBJ1-2; D is possibly TRBD1 (6 bases). The CDR3 spans 13 residues. Deletions cut 7 bases from V and 8 bases from J, with 17 bases between. Germline assignment: CDR1 MNHEY and CDR2 SVGAGI. CDR3 in amino acids: CASTGGLQGGYTF. DNA of the CDR3: TGTGCCAGCACTGGGGGCCTTCAGGGGGGCTACACCTTC.

This chain joins TRBV7-8 and TRBJ2-1; 14 bases map to TRBD2. The germline V gene encodes CDR1 SGHVS and CDR2 FQNEAQ. The CDR3 spans 18 residues. J lost 7 bases, V lost 0 bases, and 8 bases had no gene match. CDR3: CASSLARRLAGGRNEQFF. DNA for the CDR3: TGTGCCAGCAGCTTAGCCCGGAGACTAGCGGGGGGGCGGAATGAGCAGTTCTTC.

V is TRBV5-6 and J is TRBJ2-5, with D perhaps matching TRBD2 (6 bases). Looked up from germline, CDR1 is SGHDT and CDR2 is YYEEEE. Trimming shortened V by 0 bases and J by 3 bases, and 9 bases separated the two germline ends. This CDR3 is built from 14 residues. The CDR3: CASSLVAVKETQYF. Here the CDR3 DNA reads TGTGCCAGCAGCTTGGTAGCGGTGAAAGAGACCCAGTACTTC.

On this clone itself: One end of the junction varies from germline; a read error may be responsible. This sample includes further DNA sequences coding for the same CDR3. This chain joins TRBV30 and TRBJ1-6; TRBD1 might be the D (6 bases). This CDR3 has 12 amino acids. In germline, CDR1 is GTSNPN, CDR2 SVGIG (reference sequence). CDR3 nucleotides: TGTGCCTGGAACAGGGATAATTCACCCCTACACTTT. Translating it yields CAWNRDNSPLHF. The complete variable domain, with remaining parts taken from reference TRBV30 and TRBJ1-6, reads SQTIHQWPATLVQPVGSPLSLECTVEGTSNPNLYWYRQAAGRGLQLLFYSVGIGQISSEVPQNLSASRPQDRQFILSSKKLLLSDSGFYLCAWNRDNSPLHFGNGTRLTVT.

As to this clone: The junction does not match germline at one end; this may be a read error. The chain combines TRBV5-1 with TRBJ1-6, with D unresolved. The CDR3 spans 13 residues. CDR1 and CDR2 (germline): SGHRS, YFSETQ. The CDR3 region has the DNA TGCGCCAGCAGCTTGGCCGGGGTTTCACACCTCCACTTT. It translates to CASSLAGVSHLHF. Complete variable domain (other parts from reference TRBV5-1 and TRBJ1-6): KAGVTQTPRYLIKTRGQQVTLSCSPISGHRSVSWYQQTPGQGLQFLFEYFSETQRNKGNFPGRFSGRQFSNSRSEMNVSTLELGDSALYLCASSLAGVSHLHFGNGTRLTVT.

This sequence joins TRBV25-1 and TRBJ1-2; D is ambiguous. Trimming shortened V by 5 bases and J by 4 bases, and 8 bases separated the two germline ends. Germline V gene lookup returns CDR1 MGHDK and CDR2 SYGVNS. The CDR3 runs to 12 residues. Here the CDR3 DNA reads TGTGCCAGCAGTTCAGGCCCCTATGGCTACACCTTC. Protein: CASSSGPYGYTF.

V and J are TRBV28 and TRBJ1-5, with D possibly TRBD1 on 6 matching bases. Germline lookup yields CDR1 MDHEN and CDR2 SYDVKM. The CDR3 runs 12 residues. The V end lost 0 bases, the J end lost 15 bases, and 12 bases lay between the germline ends. CDR3 DNA: TGTGCCAGCAGTTTATGGGGGGCTCGTAGGCATTTT. It is translated as CASSLWGARRHF.

This chain joins TRBV19 and TRBJ2-2; unclear D gene. The CDR3 is 13 amino acids. CDR1 is LNHDA and CDR2 is SQIVND in the germline V gene (reference sequence). Deletions cut 7 bases from V and 1 base from J, with 7 bases between. CDR3 residues: CASTPGNTGELFF. The CDR3 bases are TGTGCCAGTACTCCAGGGAACACCGGGGAGCTGTTTTTT.